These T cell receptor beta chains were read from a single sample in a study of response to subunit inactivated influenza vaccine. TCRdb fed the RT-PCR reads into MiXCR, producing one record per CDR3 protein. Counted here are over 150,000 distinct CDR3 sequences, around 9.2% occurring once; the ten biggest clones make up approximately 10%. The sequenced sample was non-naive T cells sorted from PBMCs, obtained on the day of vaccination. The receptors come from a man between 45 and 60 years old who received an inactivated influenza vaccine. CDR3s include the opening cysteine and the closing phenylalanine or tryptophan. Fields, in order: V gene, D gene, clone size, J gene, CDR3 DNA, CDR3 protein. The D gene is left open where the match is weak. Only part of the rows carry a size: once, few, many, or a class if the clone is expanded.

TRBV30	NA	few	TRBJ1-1	TGTGCCTGGAGTACAGCCCTGAACACTGAAGCTTTCTTT	CAWSTALNTEAFF
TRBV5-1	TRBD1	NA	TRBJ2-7	TGCGCCAGCAGTTTCGGACAGGGGTCCTACGAGCAGTACTTC	CASSFGQGSYEQYF
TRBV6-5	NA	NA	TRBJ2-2	TGTGCCAGCAGTTACGGTGGGGGGGCAGGCTTGAACACCGGGGAGCTGTTTTTT	CASSYGGGAGLNTGELFF
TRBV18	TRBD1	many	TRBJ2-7	TGTGCCAGCTCACCACCGGGACAGGGTTCCTCCGAGCAGTACTTC	CASSPPGQGSSEQYF
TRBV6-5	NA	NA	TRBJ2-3	TGTGCCAGCAGTTACTCCTATTCCGGGACATATACGCAGTATTTT	CASSYSYSGTYTQYF
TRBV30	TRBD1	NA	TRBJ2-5	TGTGCCTGGAGTGATGGGACAGGGAAAGAGACCCAGTACTTC	CAWSDGTGKETQYF
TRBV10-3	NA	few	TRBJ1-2	TGTGCCATCAGTGAACCTTCCTATGGCTACACCTTC	CAISEPSYGYTF
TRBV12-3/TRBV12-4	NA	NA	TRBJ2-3	TGTGCCAGCAGCCAAGTGGGCCCCGTCTGGGGCACAGATACGCAGTATTTT	CASSQVGPVWGTDTQYF
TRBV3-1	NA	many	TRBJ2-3	TGTGCCAGCAGCCAACATCGGATCGCAGATACGCAGTATTTT	CASSQHRIADTQYF
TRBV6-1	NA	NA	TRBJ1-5	TGTGCCAGCATGGGAACCGGGACAACCGGATATAGCAATCAGCCCCAGCATTTT	CASMGTGTTGYSNQPQHF
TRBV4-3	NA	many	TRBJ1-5	TGCGCCAGCAGCCAAGATTCGGGGGGCGGGCAGCCCCAGCATTTT	CASSQDSGGGQPQHF
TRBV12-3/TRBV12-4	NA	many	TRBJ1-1	TGTGCCAGCAGTTTGGGGGGTTTTATGAACACTGAAGCTTTCTTT	CASSLGGFMNTEAFF
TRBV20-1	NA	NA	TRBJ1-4	TGCAGTGCTAGAGATCCGAGAGCAACTAATGAAAAACTGTTTTTT	CSARDPRATNEKLFF
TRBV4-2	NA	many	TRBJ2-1	TGTGCCAGCAGCCAAGACCTGCGGACAGTTGATGAGCAGTTCTTC	CASSQDLRTVDEQFF
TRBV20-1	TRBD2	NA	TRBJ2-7	TGCAGTGCTAGAAATCGAAGGCGGGAGGTCGACTACGAGCAGTACTTC	CSARNRRREVDYEQYF
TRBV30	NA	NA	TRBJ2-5	TGTGCCTGGAGTCAAGGGGGTGGAGAGACCCAGTACTTC	CAWSQGGGETQYF
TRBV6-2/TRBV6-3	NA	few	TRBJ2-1	TGTGCCAGCAGCCATTTCACAGGGAGCTCCTACAATGAGCAGTTCTTC	CASSHFTGSSYNEQFF
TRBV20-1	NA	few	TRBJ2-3	TGCAGTGCTAGAGCAGCGAGGGCCCACGCAGATACGCAGTATTTT	CSARAARAHADTQYF
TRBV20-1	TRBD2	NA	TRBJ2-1	TGCAGTGCTAGAAGCGGGAGGGGACTGAATGAGCAGTTCTTC	CSARSGRGLNEQFF
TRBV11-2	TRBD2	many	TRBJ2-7	TGTGCCAGCAGCTGGGGACTAGCGGGAGTAAGAAGGGGGTACGAGCAGTACTTC	CASSWGLAGVRRGYEQYF
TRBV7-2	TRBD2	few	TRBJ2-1	TGTGCCAGCAGCGCCCCGGGACTAGCCTTCAATGAGCAGTTCTTC	CASSAPGLAFNEQFF
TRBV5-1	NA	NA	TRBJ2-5	TGCGCCAGCAGCTTGGAGGCAGGACAAGAGACCCAGTACTTC	CASSLEAGQETQYF
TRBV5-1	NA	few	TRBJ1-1	TGCGCCAGCAGCTTGGCCGACAGAAACACTGAAGCTTTCTTT	CASSLADRNTEAFF
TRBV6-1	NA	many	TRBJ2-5	TGTGCCAGCAGTCGAGGGACTGGGGAGACCCAGTACTTC	CASSRGTGETQYF
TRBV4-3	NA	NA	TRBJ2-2	TGCGCCAGCAGCCAAGCGGTGGGAGCGGGCACCGGGGAGCTGTTTTTT	CASSQAVGAGTGELFF
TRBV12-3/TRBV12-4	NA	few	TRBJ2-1	TGTGCCAGCAGTCCCTTGGGGGTTCAGTTCTTC	CASSPLGVQFF
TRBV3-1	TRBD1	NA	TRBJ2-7	TGTGCCAGCAGCCCGGGACAGGGGGTCCACGAGCAGTACTTC	CASSPGQGVHEQYF
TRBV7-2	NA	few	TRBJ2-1	TGTGCCAGCAGCCCCGAAGTAACTTTAGCTAACCAGCAGTTCTTC	CASSPEVTLANQQFF
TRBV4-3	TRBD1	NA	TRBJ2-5	TGCGCCAGCAGCCAAGATGGGTACTCGGCCGACAGGGGGTGGGAGGAGACCCAGTACTTC	CASSQDGYSADRGWEETQYF
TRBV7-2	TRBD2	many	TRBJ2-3	TGTGCCAGCAGCCCACGGACTAGCGGGAGGAGGGGGGATACGCAGTATTTT	CASSPRTSGRRGDTQYF
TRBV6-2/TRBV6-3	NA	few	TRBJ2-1	TGTGCCAGCAGCCCCGGGCAGCGAGTCAAAAATGAGCAGTTCTTC	CASSPGQRVKNEQFF
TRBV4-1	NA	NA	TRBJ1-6	TGCGCCAGCAGCCCAGTAGGGCCTAATTCACCCCTCCACTTT	CASSPVGPNSPLHF
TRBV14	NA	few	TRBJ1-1	TGTGCCAGCAGCCAACAGGCGAACACTGAAGCTTTCTTT	CASSQQANTEAFF
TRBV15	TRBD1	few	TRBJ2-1	TGTGCCACCAGCAGGGCCGGGACAGCCTACAATGAGCAGTTCTTC	CATSRAGTAYNEQFF
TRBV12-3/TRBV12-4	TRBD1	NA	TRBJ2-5	TGTGCCAGCAGCACCACAGGGGTGGAGACCCAGTACTTC	CASSTTGVETQYF
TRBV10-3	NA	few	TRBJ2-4	TGTGCCAGCATGGACCCCATCGGGGTTATTCAGTACTTC	CASMDPIGVIQYF
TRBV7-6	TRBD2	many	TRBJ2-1	TGTGCCAGCAGCTCAGATAGCGGGAGGGCCACGAATGAGCAGTTCTTC	CASSSDSGRATNEQFF
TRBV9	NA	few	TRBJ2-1	TGTGCCAGCAGCGTAGGCCAGAATGAGCAGTTCTTC	CASSVGQNEQFF
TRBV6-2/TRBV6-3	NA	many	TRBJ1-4	TGTGCCAGCAGGCCAGTGGGATCTAATGAAAAACTGTTTTTT	CASRPVGSNEKLFF
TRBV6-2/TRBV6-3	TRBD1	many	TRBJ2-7	TGTGCCAGCAGTTATTTCCCAGGGGGCGATGGAGTCTCCGAGCAGTACTTC	CASSYFPGGDGVSEQYF
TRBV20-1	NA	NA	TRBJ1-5	TGCAGTGCTAGAGTTGGTCCTTATAGCAATCAGCCCCAGCATTTT	CSARVGPYSNQPQHF
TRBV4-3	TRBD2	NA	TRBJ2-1	TGCGCCAGCAGCCAAGTGTGGGAGGGATACAATGAGCAGCTCTTC	CASSQVWEGYNEQLF
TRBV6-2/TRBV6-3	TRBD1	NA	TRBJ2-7	TGTGCCAGCAGGCAATATCAGGGGGCTGGTGAGCAGTACTTC	CASRQYQGAGEQYF
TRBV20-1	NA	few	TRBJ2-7	TGCAGTGCTAGAGCCCAGGGGATCGAGTACTTC	CSARAQGIEYF
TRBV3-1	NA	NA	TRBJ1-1	TGTGCCAGCAGCCAAGGTCCGCAAGGGCGGGGTTCCACTGAAGCTTTCTTT	CASSQGPQGRGSTEAFF
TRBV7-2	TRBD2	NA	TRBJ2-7	TGTGCCAGCAGCCTCCAAATAGGCCAGCGGGAGGGATACGAGCAGTACTTC	CASSLQIGQREGYEQYF
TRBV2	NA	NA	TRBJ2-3	TGTGCCAGCAGTGAACTTGATTCTAGCCTTGGCACAGATACGCAGTATTTT	CASSELDSSLGTDTQYF
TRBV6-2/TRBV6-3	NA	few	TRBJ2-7	TGTGCCAGCAGTTACCCACCCGTCGGATGGCATAGCGAGCAGCACTTC	CASSYPPVGWHSEQHF